The present T cell receptor (beta chain) was sequenced within a study of blood T cell repertoires in COVID-19. Repertoires were generated with immunoSEQ multiplex PCR, while TCRdb's copy carries only in-frame clones and drops some. The data show tens of thousands of clones, approximately 85% seen once. Sequenced input: peripheral blood. The source of this sequence is a woman over 75 with COVID-19, enrolled during active disease.

The CDR3 protein is CASSLAGQGGGYTF. In DNA form, the CDR3 reads TGTGCCAGCAGCTTAGCGGGACAGGGCGGTGGCTACACCTTC. The J gene is TRBJ1-2, the V gene TRBV7-9, with 9 bases aligning to TRBD1. The CDR3 covers 14 residues. Germline values: CDR1 SEHNR, CDR2 FQNEAQ (reference sequence). V gave up 0 bases and J gave up 7 bases; unmatched junction bases: 3.